The present entry profiles one TCR beta chain with its context. The sample comes from a study of T cell responses to AZD1222 COVID-19 vaccine. This CDR3 contains 16 residues. In germline, CDR1 is SNHLY, CDR2 FYNNEI. The V gene end was trimmed by 3 bases and the J gene end by 0 bases; junction bases not matched to a gene: 5. This table comes from immunoSEQ multiplex PCR, and its TCRdb copy is limited to in-frame clones, with some not included. The sample carries approximately 150,000 clones, roughly 90% recorded once. Investigators merged groups given second doses at roughly 4 or roughly 12 weeks. The chain uses TRBV2 and TRBJ1-3; TRBD1 matches 7 bases. The receptor's source is an adult who received the AZD1222 COVID-19 vaccine. Here the sequenced sample was peripheral blood, taken 28 days after the second AZD1222 dose. In DNA, the CDR3 is TGTGCCAGCAGTGACGGACAGGCCCACTCTGGAAACACCATATATTTT. It codes for CASSDGQAHSGNTIYF.